This TCR beta chain appears in the sequencing data of a study of early T cells in non-severe SARS-CoV-2 infection. This clonotype was recorded at least ten times. This CDR3 is 18 amino acids long. V lost 3 bases, J lost 0 bases, and 6 bases stayed unmatched. CDR1 is SGHVS, CDR2 FQNEAQ, per germline. Individual cDNA molecules were tagged with unique molecular identifiers, the study reported. Using its own MiXCR run on the 5' RACE reads, TCRdb lists one record per CDR3 protein. Among around 30,000 distinct CDR3 sequences listed, about 9.9% were seen once. Sequenced input: whole blood. The chain joins TRBV7-8 to TRBJ1-6; the match to TRBD1 covers 9 bases. The TCR sequence derives from an adult who was a healthcare worker with PCR-confirmed SARS-CoV-2 infection or an uninfected control (not recorded which). As DNA, the CDR3 is TGTGCCAGCAGCTTGGGGACAGGGCCCCTCTCCTATAATTCACCCCTCCACTTT. Translation: CASSLGTGPLSYNSPLHF.